A selection of T cell receptor beta chains follows, all from one sample in a study of T cells in Graves' hyperthyroidism and ophthalmopathy. TCRdb redid the calling of the multiplex PCR reads with MiXCR, one entry per CDR3 protein. The sample carries under 350,000 distinct CDR3 sequences, 18% recorded once. What was sequenced was blood. The receptors were sampled from a woman aged 50 to 60 with Graves' hyperthyroidism. Each CDR3 is given with its conserved first and last residue. D genes are given only for firm matches. A row's size may be missing; if present it is once, few, many or a size class.

j_call clone_size v_call d_call cdr3_nt cdr3_aa
TRBJ1-1 - TRBV6-1 - TGTGCCAGCAGAACCATGAACACTGAAGCTTTCTTT CASRTMNTEAFF
TRBJ2-5 many TRBV20-1 - TGCAGTGCGCCACGCCTTCTACAGGGCGGGGAGACCCAGTACTTC CSAPRLLQGGETQYF
TRBJ2-2 - TRBV7-2 - TGTGCCAGCAGCTTAGCTGGTGGGTCTCACACCGGGGAGCTGTTTTTT CASSLAGGSHTGELFF
TRBJ2-3 - TRBV14 - TGTGCCAGCAGCCTCCTTCTCACAGATACGCAGTATTTT CASSLLLTDTQYF
TRBJ2-6 - TRBV30 - TGTGCCTGGAGCACCCCCGGCTCTGGGGCCAACGTCCTGACTTTC CAWSTPGSGANVLTF
TRBJ2-1 - TRBV19 - TGTGCCAGTAGTAGGCGGAACTACAATGAGCAGTTCTTC CASSRRNYNEQFF
TRBJ2-5 few TRBV7-8 TRBD1 TGTGCCTCGGACAGGTTCAAAGAGACCCAGTACTTC CASDRFKETQYF
TRBJ2-2 few TRBV12-3/TRBV12-4 TRBD2 TGTGCCAGCAAGTGGACTAGCGGAGTCACCGGGGAGCTGTTTTTT CASKWTSGVTGELFF
TRBJ2-3 few TRBV12-3/TRBV12-4 - TGTGCCAGCAGTTTGTGGACACCGTCCCCCACTAGCACAGATACGCAGTATTTT CASSLWTPSPTSTDTQYF
TRBJ2-7 - TRBV4-2 - TGTGCCAGCAGCCAAGAGGTGGGTTACGAGCAGTACTTC CASSQEVGYEQYF
TRBJ1-1 - TRBV5-5 - TGTGCCAGCAGCGCGAACAGGGCAAACACTGAAGCTTTCTTT CASSANRANTEAFF
TRBJ2-3 few TRBV9 - TGTGCCAGCAGCGAACTTGCTACAGATACGCAGTATTTT CASSELATDTQYF
TRBJ2-1 few TRBV18 TRBD2 TGTGCCAGCTCACCATCCCCAACGAACAGCGGGGACCGCTATGAGCAGTTCTTC CASSPSPTNSGDRYEQFF
TRBJ2-5 - TRBV6-2/TRBV6-3 TRBD2 TGTGCCAGCAGTTTTATAGCGGGGGGTGCCGAGACCCAGTACTTC CASSFIAGGAETQYF
TRBJ1-5 - TRBV2 - TGTGCCAGCAGTGAACCCGGGAGCGGTCAGCCCCAGCATTTT CASSEPGSGQPQHF
TRBJ2-3 many TRBV6-1 - TGTGCCAGCAGACTGACCAGGAGCACAGATACGCAGTATTTT CASRLTRSTDTQYF